This T cell receptor (beta chain) came from a study of blood T cell repertoires in COVID-19 (dated by TCRdb to 2018 to 2020). Some background on the complete study: Samples from collaborators originated in the United States, Italy and Spain and spanned both the acute and convalescent phases of COVID-19. The prospective study material was composed of cDNA or gDNA derived from T cells, B-cell-depleted T cells, or PBMCs. Subjects who had been exposed to COVID-19, were actively infected with it, or had recovered from it provided the deeply sampled blood TCRbeta repertoires that made up the dataset. The repertoires were released in a freely available public database meant as a resource for research on the immune response to SARS-CoV-2. Samples were obtained from the ongoing ImmuneRACE study (first 160 participants) and from 1,254 subjects provided by 6 global collaborators. Sample metadata almost always included a de-identified subject ID, COVID-19 status, age in years and sex. Where available, HLA class I and class II types were obtained from metadata supplied by the sample provider rather than from assay-based typing.

Enrolling through a virtual design, the prospective study's participants ranged in age from about 18 to 89 years and lived across some 23 United States geographic areas. Cohort assignment in the prospective study relied on participant-reported clinical history from a screening survey and a study questionnaire. In the prospective study, mobile phlebotomists collected whole blood, serum and a nasopharyngeal or oropharyngeal swab from each participant. Over a 2-month period, participants in the prospective study had the option of providing additional blood draws and questionnaires. Prospective study blood samples were shipped either frozen or at room temperature before DNA extraction. The full study reports these points: The amount of clinical and demographic metadata varied by source and participant and was provided uncurated.

TCRbeta CDR3 regions were amplified from genomic DNA by means of the immunoSEQ Assay, a bias-controlled multiplex PCR. In the source study's methods: Nucleated cell counts per sample were estimated from amplification of reference gene primers within the assay. Sequence reads were collapsed and filtered to measure the absolute abundance of every unique TCRbeta CDR3 rearrangement. Productive Simpson clonality was computed per sample as the square root of Simpson's diversity index over productive rearrangements. TCRdb limited this immuneACCESS table to in-frame rearrangements with V and J called. A share of clones is missing; checked studies link under half to unresolved V genes, and the rest is unexplained. The V and J calls and the clone size are those of that table, but D and trimming were determined from the DNA. The table for this sample lists about 400,000 clones; around 90% of them were counted only once. The top ten constitute about 2% of the sample.

A note on this clone: It lacks a known antigen. There are no base qualities to consult, and no much larger clone falls within one base.

The source material was PBMCs or T cells enriched from blood (not recorded which). The receptor was isolated from a woman between 18 and 29 years old with acute COVID-19.

The CDR3 loop reads CASTYGQGLYEQYF. In nucleotides, the sequence is TGTGCCAGCACTTATGGACAGGGCTTATACGAGCAGTACTTC. This receptor chain uses TRBV7-9 and TRBJ2-7; 8 junctional bases match TRBD1. From V the trimming removes 7 bases and from J it removes 4 bases, while the gene matches leave 9 bases of the junction unaccounted for. The CDR3 goes from the cysteine to the phenylalanine over 14 residues. Only the CDR3 portion is preserved as DNA: 42 bases, with reading frame beginning at the first base. Looking up the germline V gene (reference sequence) yields CDR1 SEHNR and CDR2 FQNEAQ.